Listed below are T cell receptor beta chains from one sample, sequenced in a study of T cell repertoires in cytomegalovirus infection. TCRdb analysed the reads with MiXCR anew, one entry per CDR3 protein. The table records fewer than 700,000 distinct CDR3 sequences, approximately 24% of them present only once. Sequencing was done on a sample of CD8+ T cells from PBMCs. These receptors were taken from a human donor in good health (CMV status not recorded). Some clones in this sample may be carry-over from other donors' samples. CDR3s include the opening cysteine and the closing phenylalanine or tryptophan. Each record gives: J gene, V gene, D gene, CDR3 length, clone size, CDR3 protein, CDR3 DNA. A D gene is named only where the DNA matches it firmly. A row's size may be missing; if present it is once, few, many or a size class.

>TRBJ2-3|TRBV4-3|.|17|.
CASSQDDVTYSTDTQYF
TGCGCCAGCAGCCAAGATGACGTTACCTATAGCACAGATACGCAGTATTTT
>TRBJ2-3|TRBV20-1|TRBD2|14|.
CSAPLAGRADTQYF
TGCAGTGCTCCACTAGCCGGGAGGGCAGATACGCAGTATTTT
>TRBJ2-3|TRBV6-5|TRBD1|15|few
CASSYGQGLPDTQYF
TGTGCCAGCAGTTATGGACAGGGCCTTCCAGATACGCAGTATTTT
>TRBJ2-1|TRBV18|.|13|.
CASSPYRTHEQFF
TGTGCCAGCTCACCGTATAGGACCCATGAGCAGTTCTTC
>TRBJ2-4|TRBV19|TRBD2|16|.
CATHSRGGEAKNIQYF
TGTGCCACCCACTCCCGGGGGGGGGAAGCCAAAAACATTCAGTACTTC
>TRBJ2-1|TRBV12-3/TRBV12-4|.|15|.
CASSLDQSTYNEQFF
TGTGCCAGCAGTTTAGACCAGAGCACCTACAATGAGCAGTTCTTC
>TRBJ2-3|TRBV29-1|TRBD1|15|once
CSVETTGGGTDTQYF
TGCAGCGTTGAAACGACAGGGGGCGGCACAGATACGCAGTATTTT
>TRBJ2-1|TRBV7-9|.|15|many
CASSLRRAHVNEQFF
TGTGCCAGCAGCTTAAGGCGGGCTCACGTCAATGAGCAGTTCTTC
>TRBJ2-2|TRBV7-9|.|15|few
CASSLKTTGTGELFF
TGTGCCAGCAGCTTAAAGACAACGGGCACCGGGGAGCTGTTTTTT
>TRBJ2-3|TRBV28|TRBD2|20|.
CASSLSSTSGGPLSTDTQYF
TGTGCCAGCAGTTTATCTTCAACTAGCGGGGGCCCCCTCAGCACAGATACGCAGTATTTT
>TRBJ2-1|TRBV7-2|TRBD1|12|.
CATRTGNNEQFF
TGTGCCACCCGGACAGGGAACAATGAGCAGTTCTTC
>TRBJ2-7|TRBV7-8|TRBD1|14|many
CASTPGGLGYEQYF
TGTGCCAGCACCCCAGGGGGCCTGGGCTACGAGCAGTACTTC
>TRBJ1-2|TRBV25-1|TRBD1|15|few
CASSERTGIPYGYTF
TGTGCCAGCAGTGAGCGGACAGGAATCCCCTATGGCTACACCTTC
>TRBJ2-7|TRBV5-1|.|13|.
CASSSTDPYEQYF
TGCGCCAGCAGCTCCACCGACCCTTACGAGCAGTACTTC
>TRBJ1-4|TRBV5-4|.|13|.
CASSPGSNEKLFF
TGTGCCAGCAGCCCAGGGTCTAATGAAAAACTGTTTTTT
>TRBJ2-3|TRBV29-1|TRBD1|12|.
CSVTGVDDTQYF
TGCAGCGTGACAGGGGTTGATGATACGCAGTATTTT
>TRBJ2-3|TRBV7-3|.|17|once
CASSSSHWRGDTDTQYF
TGTGCCAGCAGCTCATCCCACTGGCGGGGAGACACAGATACGCAGTATTTT
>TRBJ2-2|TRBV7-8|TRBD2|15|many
CASSLGGMNTGELFF
TGTGCCAGCAGCTTGGGGGGGATGAACACCGGGGAGCTGTTTTTT
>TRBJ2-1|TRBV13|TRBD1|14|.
CASRPGTGPNEQFF
TGTGCCAGCAGGCCCGGGACAGGGCCCAATGAGCAGTTCTTC
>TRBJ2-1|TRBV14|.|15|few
CASSQESGAGDEQFF
TGTGCCAGCAGCCAAGAGTCCGGGGCCGGAGACGAGCAGTTCTTC
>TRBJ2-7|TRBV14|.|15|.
CASSILTGAYYEQYF
TGTGCCAGCAGCATCCTGACAGGAGCTTACTACGAGCAGTACTTC
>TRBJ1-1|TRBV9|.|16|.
CASSVGSNTLGTEAFF
TGTGCCAGCAGCGTTGGATCGAACACTTTGGGGACTGAAGCTTTCTTT
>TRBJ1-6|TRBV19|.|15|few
CASSNGAQDNSPLHF
TGTGCCAGTAGTAATGGCGCCCAGGATAATTCACCCCTCCACTTT
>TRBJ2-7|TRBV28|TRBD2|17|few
CASSPLPDSGPSYEQYF
TGTGCCAGCAGTCCACTACCGGATAGCGGGCCCTCCTACGAGCAGTACTTC
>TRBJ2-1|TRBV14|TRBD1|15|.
CASSARDRLGNEQFF
TGTGCCAGCAGCGCCCGGGACAGGCTCGGCAATGAGCAGTTCTTC
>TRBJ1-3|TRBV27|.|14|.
CASSYDRSGNTIYF
TGTGCCAGCAGTTACGACAGATCTGGAAACACCATATATTTT
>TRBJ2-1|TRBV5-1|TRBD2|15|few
CASSLGSGANNEQFF
TGCGCCAGCAGCTTGGGTAGCGGGGCGAACAATGAGCAGTTCTTC
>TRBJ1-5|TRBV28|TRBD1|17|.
CASSLVGGTDLLQPQHF
TGTGCCAGCAGTTTAGTGGGGGGGACAGACCTCCTTCAGCCCCAGCATTTT
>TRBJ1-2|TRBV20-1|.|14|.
CSARDREKGYGYTF
TGCAGTGCTAGAGACAGGGAAAAAGGCTATGGCTACACCTTC
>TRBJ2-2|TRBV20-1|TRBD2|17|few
CSASGLAGDSNTGELFF
TGCAGTGCATCGGGACTAGCGGGGGATTCGAACACCGGGGAGCTGTTTTTT
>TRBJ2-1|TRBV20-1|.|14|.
CSARGLSSYNEQFF
TGCAGTGCACGGGGTCTGAGCTCCTACAATGAGCAGTTCTTC
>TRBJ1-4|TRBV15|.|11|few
CATGGRDELFF
TGTGCCACCGGGGGTAGAGACGAACTGTTTTTT
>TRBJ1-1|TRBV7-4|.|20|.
CASSCPIVAEVGGMNTEAFF
TGTGCCAGCAGCTGCCCGATCGTGGCCGAGGTTGGAGGGATGAACACTGAAGCTTTCTTT
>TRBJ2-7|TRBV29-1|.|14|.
CSVDGAGHSYEQYF
TGCAGCGTTGATGGGGCAGGGCACTCCTACGAGCAGTACTTC
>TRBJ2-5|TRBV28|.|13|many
CASSLQYQETQYF
TGTGCCAGCAGTTTGCAGTACCAAGAGACCCAGTACTTC
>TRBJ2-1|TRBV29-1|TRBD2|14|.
CSVQAGGPVNEQFF
TGCAGCGTTCAAGCGGGGGGGCCAGTCAATGAGCAGTTCTTC
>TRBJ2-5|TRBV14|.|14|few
CASSQTKYQETQYF
TGTGCCAGCAGCCAAACAAAGTACCAAGAGACCCAGTACTTC
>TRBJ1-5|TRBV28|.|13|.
CASSSALYQPQHF
TGTGCCAGCAGTTCGGCCCTCTATCAGCCCCAGCATTTT
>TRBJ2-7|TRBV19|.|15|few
CASSSQLVPIYEQYF
TGTGCCAGTAGTAGCCAACTAGTACCCATCTACGAGCAGTACTTC
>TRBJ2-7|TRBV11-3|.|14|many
CASSLERGLDEQYF
TGTGCCAGCAGCTTAGAACGGGGGCTGGACGAGCAGTACTTC
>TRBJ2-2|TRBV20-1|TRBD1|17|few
CSARDEKDRGDTGELFF
TGCAGTGCTAGAGATGAGAAGGACAGGGGGGACACCGGGGAGCTGTTTTTT
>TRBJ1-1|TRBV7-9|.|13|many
CASTSPTGTEAFF
TGTGCCAGCACCTCGCCGACAGGAACTGAAGCTTTCTTT
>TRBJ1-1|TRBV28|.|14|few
CASSLLRENTEAFF
TGTGCCAGCAGTTTATTAAGGGAGAACACTGAAGCTTTCTTT
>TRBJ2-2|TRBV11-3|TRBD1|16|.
CASSLGTGVGTGELFF
TGTGCCAGCAGCTTAGGGACAGGCGTGGGAACCGGGGAGCTGTTTTTT
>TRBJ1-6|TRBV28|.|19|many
CASRADGQSLSSYNSPLHF
TGTGCCAGCAGGGCCGATGGACAGTCCCTGAGCTCCTATAATTCACCCCTCCACTTT
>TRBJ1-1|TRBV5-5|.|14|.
CASSLWGTHTEAFF
TGTGCCAGCAGCTTATGGGGGACCCACACTGAAGCTTTCTTT
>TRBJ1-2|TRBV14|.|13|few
CASSRAGHYGYTF
TGTGCCAGCAGCCGAGCAGGGCACTATGGCTACACCTTC
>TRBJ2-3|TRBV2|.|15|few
CASRKGHYSTDTQYF
TGTGCCAGCAGGAAGGGACACTACAGCACAGATACGCAGTATTTT
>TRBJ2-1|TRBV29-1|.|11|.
CSVVGVNEQFF
TGCAGCGTCGTCGGGGTCAATGAGCAGTTCTTC
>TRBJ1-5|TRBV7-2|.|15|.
CASSLASYSNQPQHF
TGTGCCAGCAGCTTAGCCAGCTATAGCAATCAGCCCCAGCATTTT
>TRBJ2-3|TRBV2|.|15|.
CASSEVVGGADTQYF
TGTGCCAGCAGTGAAGTTGTGGGAGGTGCAGATACGCAGTATTTT
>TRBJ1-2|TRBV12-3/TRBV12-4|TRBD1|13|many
CASSSGDSYGYTF
TGTGCCAGCAGTTCCGGGGACAGCTATGGCTACACCTTC
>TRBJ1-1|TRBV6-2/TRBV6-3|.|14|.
CASSYGLWNTEAFF
TGTGCCAGCAGTTACGGTTTATGGAACACTGAAGCTTTCTTT
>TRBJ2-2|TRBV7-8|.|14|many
CASGEGFDTGELFF
TGTGCCAGCGGAGAAGGGTTCGACACCGGGGAGCTGTTTTTT
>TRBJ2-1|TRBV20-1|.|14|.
CSALPRSTTNEQFF
TGCAGTGCCTTGCCCCGGTCCACGACCAATGAGCAGTTCTTC
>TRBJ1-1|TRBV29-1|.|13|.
CSVEKVGGTEAFF
TGCAGCGTTGAAAAGGTAGGGGGCACTGAAGCTTTCTTT
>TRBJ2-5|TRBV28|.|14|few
CASSSRYYQETQYF
TGTGCCAGCAGTTCACGGTATTATCAAGAGACCCAGTACTTC
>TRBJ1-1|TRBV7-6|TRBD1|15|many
CASSLGTGENTEAFF
TGTGCCAGCAGCTTAGGGACAGGGGAAAACACTGAAGCTTTCTTT
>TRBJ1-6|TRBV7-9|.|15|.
CASSLPPGIDSPLHF
TGTGCCAGCAGCCTCCCGCCGGGAATCGATTCACCCCTCCACTTT
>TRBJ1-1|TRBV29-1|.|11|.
CSVERVPEAFF
TGCAGCGTTGAAAGGGTTCCAGAAGCTTTCTTT